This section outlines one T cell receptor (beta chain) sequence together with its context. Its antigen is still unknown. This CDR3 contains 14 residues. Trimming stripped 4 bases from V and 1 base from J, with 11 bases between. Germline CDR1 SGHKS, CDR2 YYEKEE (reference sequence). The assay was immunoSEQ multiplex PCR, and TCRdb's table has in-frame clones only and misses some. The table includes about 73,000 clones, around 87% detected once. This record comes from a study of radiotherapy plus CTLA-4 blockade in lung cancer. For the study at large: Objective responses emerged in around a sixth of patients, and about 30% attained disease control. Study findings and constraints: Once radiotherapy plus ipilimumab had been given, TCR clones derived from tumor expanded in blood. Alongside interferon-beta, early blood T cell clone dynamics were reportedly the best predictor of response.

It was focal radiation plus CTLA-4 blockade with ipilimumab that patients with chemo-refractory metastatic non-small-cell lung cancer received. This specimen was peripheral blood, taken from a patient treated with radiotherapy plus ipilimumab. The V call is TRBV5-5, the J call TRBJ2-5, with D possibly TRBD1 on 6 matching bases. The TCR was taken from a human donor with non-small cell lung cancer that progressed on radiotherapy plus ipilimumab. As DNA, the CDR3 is TGTGCCAGCAGCCCTTGGACAGTCCAAGAGACCCAGTACTTC. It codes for CASSPWTVQETQYF.